The sequence of this T cell receptor (beta chain) was determined in a study of neurological immune-mediated disorders. Points from the study as a whole: The expanded clones of different subjects shared no CDR3 amino acid sequences (suggesting private repertoires in all groups).

The study built unsorted libraries from 2 million PBMCs kept at -80 C. From germline, CDR1 is SGHRS and CDR2 YFSETQ. V lost 4 bases and J lost 1; bases outside the gene matches: 12. This CDR3 comprises 17 residues. This clonotype was seen many times. The antigen is undetermined. The authors produced cDNA by 5'RACE using 10-nucleotide random UMIs. Every sequencing run returned over 200 million TCR-beta sequences, which were derived from 15-18 subjects. TCRdb re-called the 5' RACE reads with MiXCR, one entry per CDR3 protein. The data contain roughly 70,000 distinct CDR3 sequences, less than 5.5% of them singletons.

Sequenced sample: PBMCs. The TCR comes from a young woman with multiple sclerosis. The gene calls are TRBV5-1 and TRBJ2-5, with 8 bases aligning to TRBD2. The CDR3 DNA is TGCGCCAGCAGCCCCAACCTACGAGCGGGGGTCCAAGAGACCCAGTACTTC. Protein: CASSPNLRAGVQETQYF.